This record covers a single TCR beta chain. The sample comes from a study of blood T cell repertoires in COVID-19. This CDR3 is 14 amino acids long. Germline CDR1 and CDR2: MNHEY and SVGAGI. Trimming at V came to 8 bases and at J to 5 bases, leaving 7 bases not matched to a gene. Sequencing used immunoSEQ multiplex PCR; TCRdb keeps in-frame clones, though not all of them. This table holds some 190,000 clones, 75% to 80% found once. The V gene is TRBV6-5, the J gene TRBJ2-3; 10 nucleotides agree with TRBD2. The sample taken for sequencing was peripheral blood. The TCR originated in a woman in her fifties or sixties with active or convalescent COVID-19. The CDR3 nucleotides are TGTGCCAGCCAGCGGGAGGGCCCTCGAGATACGCAGTATTTT. Translated: CASQREGPRDTQYF.